The TCR beta chain under discussion was sequenced for a study of T cell changes during pregnancy in multiple sclerosis. The data were produced by immunoSEQ multiplex PCR, yet TCRdb's version contains in-frame clones alone and is incomplete. Of 35,000 to 50,000 clones listed, approximately 90% are singletons. This CDR3 spans 15 amino acids. Germline assignment: CDR1 SEHNR and CDR2 FQNEAQ (reference sequence). Trimming left V 2 bases short and J 1 base short, with 12 bases between. The clonotype originates from a female donor with multiple sclerosis, enrolled in a pregnancy study. The rearrangement links TRBV7-9 to TRBJ2-7, with a possible D match to TRBD1 (6 bases). The material sequenced was CD4+ T cells from peripheral blood mononuclear cells, taken after pregnancy. This CDR3 is CASSLTGTSSYEQYF. The CDR3 coding sequence is TGTGCCAGCAGCTTAACCGGGACATCATCCTACGAGCAGTACTTC.